This TCR beta chain came from a study of blood T cell repertoires in COVID-19. Sequencing was performed with immunoSEQ multiplex PCR; in TCRdb, only in-frame clones are kept and a portion is missing. The sample holds around 180,000 clones; 74% are singletons and the top ten take around 3%. CDR1 and CDR2 from the germline V gene are MDHEN and SYDVKM. V lost 8 bases to trimming and J lost 15 bases; unmatched junction nucleotides: 8. This CDR3 region has 12 residues. The chain is built from TRBV28 and TRBJ2-1; 12 nucleotides align to TRBD2. The sequencing input was peripheral blood. The clonotype comes from a woman older than 75 with acute or convalescent COVID-19. Here the CDR3 DNA reads TGTGCCAGCGAGAAAACTAGCGGGAGGATGTTCTTC. Translation: CASEKTSGRMFF.